The 19 T cell receptor beta chains given below trace back to one sample, sequenced in a study of monozygotic twins with inflammatory bowel disease. Following a re-call of the 5' RACE reads, TCRdb has one entry per CDR3 protein and lacks DNA. Its clone listing holds approximately 400,000 distinct CDR3 sequences. The sequenced sample was blood. The receptors were gathered from a human donor with ulcerative colitis or Crohn's disease, or a healthy co-twin of an affected twin (not recorded which).

The V and J genes are TRBV7-9 and TRBJ1-1. Germline assignment: CDR1 SEHNR and CDR2 FQNEAQ (reference sequence). The CDR3 totals 13 residues. CDR3 in amino acids: CASSFEGSAEAFF.

This sequence joins TRBV9 and TRBJ2-2; TCRdb indicates TRBD1, and absent DNA this call remains unverified. This CDR3 region has 14 residues. Germline CDR1 reads SGDLS; CDR2 reads YYNGEE. The CDR3 protein is CASSVDQGYRELFF.

This chain links TRBV12-3 or TRBV12-4 with TRBJ2-7; absent DNA, TCRdb's TRBD1 call cannot be checked. CDR3 length: 15 amino acids. The CDR3 loop is CASSGGTGGNYEQYF.

The chain combines TRBV28 with TRBJ1-1; TCRdb's D gene call, TRBD1, goes unchecked for lack of DNA. Germline V gives CDR1 MDHEN, CDR2 SYDVKM. The CDR3 runs to 15 residues. This chain's CDR3 is CASSPLLGYGTEAFF.

This chain joins TRBV29-1 and TRBJ2-7. The germline gives CDR1 SQVTM, CDR2 ANQGSEA. This CDR3 region has 11 residues. The CDR3 reads CSVGVGGEQYF.

J is TRBJ1-3 and V is TRBV18; checking the TCRdb D call of TRBD1 is not possible without DNA. The germline gives CDR1 KGHSH, CDR2 LQKENI. The CDR3 has 19 amino acids. The CDR3 sequence is CASSPRRGNRGSSGNTIYF.

The rearrangement links TRBV4-1 to TRBJ2-1. The length of the CDR3 is 18 residues. The germline gives CDR1 MGHRA, CDR2 YSYEKL. The CDR3 reads CASSQDLGWERSYNEQFF.

This chain links TRBV5-1 with TRBJ2-1. The CDR3 has 11 residues. Germline CDR1 is SGHRS and CDR2 is YFSETQ. CDR3 amino acids: CASSPSEEQFF.

The chain employs TRBV5-1 and TRBJ2-5. The CDR3 has 13 residues. Germline loops: CDR1 SGHRS, CDR2 YFSETQ. The CDR3 sequence: CASSFGIQGTQYF.

This sequence joins TRBV11-1 and TRBJ2-3; no DNA is available, so the TRBD1 call from TCRdb remains unchecked. The CDR3 consists of 15 residues. Germline V gene sequence: CDR1 SGHAT, CDR2 FQDESV (reference sequence). This CDR3 is CASSPTPGRGDTQYF.

The V call is TRBV6-1, the J call TRBJ2-1; the D call from TCRdb, TRBD2, cannot be confirmed without DNA. Germline assignment: CDR1 MNHNS and CDR2 SASEGT. The CDR3 length is 15 residues. This CDR3 is CASSQLAGGVQEQFF.

The chain uses TRBV7-2 and TRBJ2-7; checking the TCRdb D call of TRBD2 is not possible without DNA. Looked up from germline, CDR1 is SGHTA and CDR2 is FQGNSA. CDR3 length: 14 amino acids. The CDR3 here is CASSLAGLAYEQYF.

The chain uses TRBV12-3 or TRBV12-4 and TRBJ2-7; the D call from TCRdb, TRBD1, cannot be confirmed without DNA. CDR3 size: 14 residues. CDR3 sequence: CASSHRDLPYEQYF.

The CDR3 loop reads CASSLGGQGLRNNEQFF. V usage is TRBV5-1 and J usage is TRBJ2-1; TCRdb returns TRBD1, unconfirmable since there is no DNA. Germline V gene lookup returns CDR1 SGHRS and CDR2 YFSETQ. The CDR3 sequence is 17 residues long.

This sequence joins TRBV7-2 and TRBJ1-2; as DNA is missing, the TRBD1 call by TCRdb cannot be tested. Germline V gene lookup returns CDR1 SGHTA and CDR2 FQGNSA. There are 15 residues in the CDR3. CDR3 sequence: CASSGGVWDGYGYTF.

The chain is built from TRBV5-1 and TRBJ1-1; the D call of TRBD1 rests on TCRdb alone, since no DNA is present to check it. The CDR3 runs 15 residues. The germline gives CDR1 SGHRS, CDR2 YFSETQ. CDR3 amino acids: CASSFSRGLDTEAFF.

This chain connects TRBV6-5 to TRBJ1-2. This CDR3 comprises 12 residues. Germline V gene data show CDR1 as MNHEY and CDR2 as SVGAGI. This CDR3 is CASSYWGYGYTF.

The chain couples TRBV29-1 to TRBJ1-2; TCRdb's assignment of TRBD1 cannot be checked, as there is no DNA. Germline-derived CDR1 and CDR2 are SQVTM and ANQGSEA. The CDR3 is 14 amino acids. This CDR3 is CSVEDRSRGYGYTF. Looking up the rest from reference TRBV29-1 and TRBJ1-2 gives the full variable domain: SAVISQKPSRDICQRGTSLTIQCQVDSQVTMMFWYRQQPGQSLTLIATANQGSEATYESGFVIDKFPISRPNLTFSTLTVSNMSPEDSSIYLCSVEDRSRGYGYTFGSGTRLTVV.

J is TRBJ1-1 and V is TRBV18. There are 14 residues in the CDR3. Germline CDR1 is KGHSH and CDR2 is LQKENI. The CDR3 region is CASSPQGLNTEAFF.